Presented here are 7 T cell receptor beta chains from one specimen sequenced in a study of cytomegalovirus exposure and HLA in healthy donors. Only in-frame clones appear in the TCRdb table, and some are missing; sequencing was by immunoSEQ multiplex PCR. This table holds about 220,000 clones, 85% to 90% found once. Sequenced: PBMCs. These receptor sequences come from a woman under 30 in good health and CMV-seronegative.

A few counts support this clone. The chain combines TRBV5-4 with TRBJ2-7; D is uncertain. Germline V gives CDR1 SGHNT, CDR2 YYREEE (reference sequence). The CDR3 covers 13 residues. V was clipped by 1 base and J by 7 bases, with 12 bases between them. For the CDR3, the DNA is TGTGCCAGCAGCTTGAATAACGCGAGGGAGCAGTACTTC. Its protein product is CASSLNNAREQYF. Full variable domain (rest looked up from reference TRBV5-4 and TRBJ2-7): ETGVTQSPTHLIKTRGQQVTLRCSSQSGHNTVSWYQQALGQGPQFIFQYYREEENGRGNFPPRFSGLQFPNYSSELNVNALELDDSALYLCASSLNNAREQYFGPGTRLTVT.

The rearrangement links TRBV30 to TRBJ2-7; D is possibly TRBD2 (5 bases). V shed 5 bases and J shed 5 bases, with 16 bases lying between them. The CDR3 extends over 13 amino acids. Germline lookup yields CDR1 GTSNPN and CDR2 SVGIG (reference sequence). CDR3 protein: CAWVEWGAHEQYF. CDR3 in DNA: TGTGCCTGGGTGGAGTGGGGAGCCCACGAGCAGTACTTC.

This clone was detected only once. In DNA, the CDR3 is TGTGCCAGCAGTTTAATAGCGGGGGAGCTATTCACAGATACGCAGTATTTT. Translation gives CASSLIAGELFTDTQYF. The chain joins TRBV27 to TRBJ2-3; 9 positions agree with TRBD2. This CDR3 contains 17 residues. After removal of 2 bases from V and 2 bases from J, the junction contained 8 bases not matched to a gene. Looked up from germline, CDR1 is MNHEY and CDR2 is SMNVEV (reference sequence).

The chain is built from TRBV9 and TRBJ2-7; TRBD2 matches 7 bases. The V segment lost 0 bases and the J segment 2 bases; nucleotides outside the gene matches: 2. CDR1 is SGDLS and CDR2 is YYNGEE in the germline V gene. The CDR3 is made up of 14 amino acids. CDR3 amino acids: CASSVAGLAYEQYF. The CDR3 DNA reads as TGTGCCAGCAGCGTAGCAGGACTAGCCTACGAGCAGTACTTC.

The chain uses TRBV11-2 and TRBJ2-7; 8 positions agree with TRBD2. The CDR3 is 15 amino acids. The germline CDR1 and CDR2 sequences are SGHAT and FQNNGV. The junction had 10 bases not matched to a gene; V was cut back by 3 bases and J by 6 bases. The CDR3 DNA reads TGTGCCAGCAGCTTCCGAACCTTGACTAGCGCCGAGCAGTACTTC. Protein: CASSFRTLTSAEQYF.

The CDR3 DNA is TGTGCCAGTACCTCCGGGACAGCCGGCGGGAGGGCCTCCAATGAGCAGTTCTTC. Residues: CASTSGTAGGRASNEQFF. The chain links TRBV19 to TRBJ2-1, with 9 bases identical to TRBD2. The germline CDR1 and CDR2 sequences are LNHDA and SQIVND (reference sequence). The CDR3 loop spans 18 amino acids. V lost 7 bases, J lost 6 bases, and 19 bases stayed unmatched.

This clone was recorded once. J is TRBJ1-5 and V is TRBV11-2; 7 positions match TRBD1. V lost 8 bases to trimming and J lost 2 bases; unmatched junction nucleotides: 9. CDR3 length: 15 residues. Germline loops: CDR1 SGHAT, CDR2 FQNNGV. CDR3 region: CASAETGSGNQPQHF. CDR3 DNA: TGTGCCAGCGCCGAGACAGGGTCAGGCAATCAGCCCCAGCATTTT.